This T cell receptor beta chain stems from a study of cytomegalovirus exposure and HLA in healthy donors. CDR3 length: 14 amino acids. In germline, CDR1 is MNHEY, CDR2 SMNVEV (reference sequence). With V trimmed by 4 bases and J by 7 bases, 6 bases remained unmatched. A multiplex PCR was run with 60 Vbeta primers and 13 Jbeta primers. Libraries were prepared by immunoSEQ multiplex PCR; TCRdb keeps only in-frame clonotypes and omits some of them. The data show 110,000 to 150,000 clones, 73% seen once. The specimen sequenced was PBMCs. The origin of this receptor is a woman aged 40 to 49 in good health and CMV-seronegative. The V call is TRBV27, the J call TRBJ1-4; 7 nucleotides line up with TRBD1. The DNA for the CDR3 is TGTGCCAGCAGTTCAACAGGGGTTTTTGAAAAACTGTTTTTT. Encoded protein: CASSSTGVFEKLFF. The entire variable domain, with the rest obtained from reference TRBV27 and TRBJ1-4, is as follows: EAQVTQNPRYLITVTGKKLTVTCSQNMNHEYMSWYRQDPGLGLRQIYYSMNVEVTDKGDVPEGYKVSRKEKRNFPLILESPSPNQTSLYFCASSSTGVFEKLFFGSGTQLSVL.